Listed below are T cell receptor beta chains from one sample, sequenced in a study of CD8+CD57+ T cells in acquired aplastic anemia. A single record per CDR3 protein comes from TCRdb applying MiXCR to the reads. The sample holds 150,000 to 200,000 distinct CDR3 sequences, about 64% seen once. The sequencing sample was made of sorted CD4+, CD8+, or CD8+CD57+ T cells (not recorded which) from PBMCs. These receptors all stem from a human donor with severe aplastic anemia or a healthy control (not recorded which). Each CDR3 is given with its conserved first and last residue.

>TRBJ2-7|TRBV5-5
CACGVLGGGIYEQHF
>TRBJ2-1|TRBV7-8
CASSPSPSSGGSSYNEQFF
>TRBJ2-1|TRBV25-1
CASSAPPGTSGAVYNEQFF
>TRBJ2-7|TRBV24-1
CATSDSGTGVGSSEQYF
>TRBJ1-5|TRBV10-3
CAISVGTEQPQHF
>TRBJ1-2|TRBV5-6
CASSLALEALYGYTF
>TRBJ2-6|TRBV7-9
CASTPRGDSGANVLTF
>TRBJ2-1|TRBV5-1
CASSVVLAGANGQFF
>TRBJ2-7|TRBV12-3/TRBV12-4
CASSLSSSYEQYF
>TRBJ1-1|TRBV5-8
CASSEPGTGGNTEAFF
>TRBJ1-1|TRBV4-3
CASSQGVLGHTEAFF
>TRBJ1-2|TRBV4-1
CASSQESNYGYTF
>TRBJ2-7|TRBV24-1
CATSGGNTPYEQYF
>TRBJ2-2|TRBV7-9
CASSNGVGLTGELFF
>TRBJ2-1|TRBV10-3
CAISSSLDYNEQFF
>TRBJ2-1|TRBV10-3
CAIRTGTSGYNEQFF
>TRBJ2-3|TRBV29-1
CSLDRASGTDTQYF
>TRBJ1-6|TRBV27
CASSLSDSPLHF
>TRBJ2-1|TRBV12-3/TRBV12-4
CASRRDSSYNEQFF
>TRBJ2-5|TRBV24-1
CATSAWTEQETQYF
>TRBJ2-1|TRBV27
CASSLGGWQFF
>TRBJ2-3|TRBV6-1
CASSSGGADTQYF
>TRBJ1-4|TRBV2
CASSSGGVNEKLFF
>TRBJ2-5|TRBV25-1
CASSRKPGLGETQYF
>TRBJ1-2|TRBV27
CASSLSIGNYGYTF
>TRBJ2-7|TRBV5-1
CASRRTGPEYEQYF
>TRBJ2-2|TRBV7-9
CASSRREGTTGELFF
>TRBJ1-5|TRBV7-2
CASSLPNQPQHF
>NA|TRBV11-1
CASSRDTVYEQYF
>TRBJ2-1|TRBV9
CASSDRGREQFF
>TRBJ2-5|TRBV7-2
CASSPTSGTTYF
>TRBJ1-5|TRBV30
CAWRRWSILEVGNQPQHF